Listed here are 5 T cell receptor beta chains from one sample, sequenced in a study of blood T cell repertoires in COVID-19. Repertoires were generated with immunoSEQ multiplex PCR, while TCRdb's copy carries only in-frame clones and drops some. This sample has 130,000 or so clones, with around 88% found just once. The sample consisted of peripheral blood. The receptors here all came from a woman aged 60 to 75 with acute or convalescent COVID-19.

The rearrangement uses TRBV9 and TRBJ1-2; TRBD1 matches 7 bases. Germline assignment: CDR1 SGDLS and CDR2 YYNGEE. V gave up 3 bases and J gave up 7 bases; unmatched junction bases: 12. This CDR3 comprises 15 residues. CDR3 nucleotides: TGTGCCAGCAGCGGAGGGGACAGCCAAGGGGTTGGCTACACCTTC. It is translated as CASSGGDSQGVGYTF.

The rearrangement uses TRBV14 and TRBJ1-1; 7 nucleotides match TRBD1. This CDR3 has 15 amino acids. Germline V gene sequence: CDR1 SGHDN, CDR2 FVKESK. V lost 3 bases and J lost 8; bases outside the gene matches: 12. CDR3 region: CASSQFAGQAPEAFF. For the CDR3, the DNA is TGTGCCAGCAGCCAGTTCGCCGGACAGGCCCCCGAAGCTTTCTTT.

J is TRBJ2-1 and V is TRBV5-4, with D possibly TRBD2 on 5 matching bases. Germline loops: CDR1 SGHNT, CDR2 YYREEE (reference sequence). The CDR3 sequence is 12 residues long. Between the trimmed V and J ends, which lost 4 bases and 7 bases, there was a span of 9 bases. CDR3 in amino acids: CASSTDWNEQFF. In nucleotides, the CDR3 is TGTGCCAGCAGCACGGACTGGAATGAGCAGTTCTTC. The full variable domain, its missing parts supplied by reference TRBV5-4 and TRBJ2-1, is ETGVTQSPTHLIKTRGQQVTLRCSSQSGHNTVSWYQQALGQGPQFIFQYYREEENGRGNFPPRFSGLQFPNYSSELNVNALELDDSALYLCASSTDWNEQFFGPGTRLTVL.

The rearrangement links TRBV7-2 to TRBJ1-1; 9 bases fit TRBD1. The V gene's germline CDR1 is SGHTA and CDR2 FQGNSA. The V and J ends lost 4 bases and 4 bases, in that order; junction bases with no gene match: 7. There are 15 residues in the CDR3. The CDR3 nucleotides are TGTGCCAGCAGCTCCGGGACAGGGCAAGTCACTGAAGCTTTCTTT. Its translation: CASSSGTGQVTEAFF.

The CDR3 here is CASRPRLAGAKSGGELFF. For the CDR3, the DNA is TGTGCCAGCAGACCGCGACTAGCGGGGGCCAAATCGGGCGGGGAGCTGTTTTTT. The chain has TRBV7-9 and TRBJ2-2, with TRBD2 matching 12 bases. CDR1 and CDR2 from the germline V gene are SEHNR and FQNEAQ (reference sequence). The CDR3 length is 18 residues. V shed 6 bases, J shed 7 bases, and the junction held 15 bases outside the gene matches. Based on the CDR3 plus reference TRBV7-9 and TRBJ2-2, the full variable domain is DTGVSQNPRHKITKRGQNVTFRCDPISEHNRLYWYRQTLGQGPEFLTYFQNEAQLEKSRLLSDRFSAERPKGSFSTLEIQRTEQGDSAMYLCASRPRLAGAKSGGELFFGEGSRLTVL.